This T cell receptor (beta chain) was obtained from a study of cytomegalovirus exposure and HLA in healthy donors. The PCR employed 60 Vbeta primers together with 13 Jbeta primers. Data came from immunoSEQ multiplex PCR; TCRdb stores just in-frame clones and leaves some out. The sample yields about 120,000 clones, 70% to 85% seen once. Sample: PBMCs. The TCR sequence derives from a female donor in good health and CMV-seronegative.

CDR3 coding DNA: TGTGCCAGCAGCTTGATGGCTAGCGGGAGCACAGATACGCAGTATTTT. Protein: CASSLMASGSTDTQYF. The chain combines TRBV5-6 with TRBJ2-3, with 8 bases lining up with TRBD2. Germline V lookup: CDR1 SGHDT, CDR2 YYEEEE. V gave up 1 base and J gave up 0 bases; unmatched junction bases: 4. The CDR3 has 16 residues.